The 18 T cell receptor beta chains in this list originate from one sample, sequenced in a study of blood T cells in healthy people across ages. A second PCR of about 7 to 12 cycles used a sample-barcoded 5' primer and a J-beta primer mix. TCRdb re-analysed the 5' RACE reads in MiXCR, keeping a single row per CDR3 protein. The top ten clones hold approximately 20% of a sample with approximately 820,000 distinct CDR3 sequences, around 43% of them seen once. The material sequenced was blood. The receptors stem from a man between 60 and 75 years old in good health.

This clonotype was detected a few times. J is TRBJ1-5 and V is TRBV20-1; D is undetermined. The CDR3 is 14 amino acids. Germline loops: CDR1 DFQATT, CDR2 SNEGSKA (reference sequence). V lost 5 bases, J lost 0 bases, and 11 bases lay in between. CDR3 protein: CSARQDGSNQPQHF. The DNA of the CDR3 is TGCAGTGCTCGACAAGACGGTAGCAATCAGCCCCAGCATTTT.

The rearrangement joins TRBV9 to TRBJ2-7; maybe TRBD2 (5 bases). This CDR3 has 14 residues. V lost 3 bases and J 2 bases, leaving 12 bases between the germline ends. Germline CDR1 and CDR2: SGDLS and YYNGEE. The CDR3 sequence: CASSEYGVPYEQYF. CDR3 in DNA: TGTGCCAGCAGCGAGTACGGGGTCCCCTACGAGCAGTACTTC.

This chain uses TRBV15 with TRBJ2-1; possibly TRBD1 for D (6 bases). Germline values: CDR1 LNHNV, CDR2 YYDKDF (reference sequence). This CDR3 has 16 amino acids. Between the trimmed V and J ends, which lost 3 bases and 10 bases, there was a span of 22 bases. The CDR3 region is CATSSPDRRSNIEQFF. The CDR3 DNA sequence: TGTGCCACCAGCAGCCCCGACAGGCGCTCAAATATCGAGCAGTTCTTC. The variable domain in full, completed from reference TRBV15 and TRBJ2-1, reads DAMVIQNPRYQVTQFGKPVTLSCSQTLNHNVMYWYQQKSSQAPKLLFHYYDKDFNNEADTPDNFQSRRPNTSFCFLDIRSPGLGDTAMYLCATSSPDRRSNIEQFFGPGTRLTVL.

This clonotype was seen a handful of times. The chain uses TRBV4-3 and TRBJ1-5; the D is unclear. The V and J ends lost 1 base and 3 bases respectively, with 7 bases between them. There are 14 residues in the CDR3. Germline V gene data show CDR1 as LGHNA and CDR2 as YSLEER. This CDR3 is CASSQVLTNQPQHF. The CDR3 nucleotides read TGCGCCAGCAGCCAAGTTCTCACCAATCAGCCCCAGCATTTT.

The chain joins TRBV18 to TRBJ2-7; 11 bases are a match to TRBD1. There are 16 residues in the CDR3. Germline CDR1 reads KGHSH; CDR2 reads LQKENI. V trimming: 4 bases; J trimming: 6 bases; junction bases outside the gene matches: 11. This chain's CDR3 is CASSQSAPGQGVEQYF. For the CDR3, the DNA is TGTGCCAGCTCACAAAGCGCCCCGGGACAGGGGGTCGAGCAGTACTTC.

The V call is TRBV27, the J call TRBJ2-3; unclear D gene. Per the germline V gene, CDR1 is MNHEY and CDR2 is SMNVEV (reference sequence). This CDR3 spans 13 amino acids. Trimming stripped 3 bases from V and 4 bases from J, with 8 bases between. The CDR3 loop is CASSLRWADTQYF. The CDR3 DNA sequence: TGTGCCAGCAGTTTGAGGTGGGCAGATACGCAGTATTTT.

This chain uses TRBV7-9 with TRBJ2-5; 11 positions agree with TRBD2. V was pared by 5 bases and J by 3 bases, with 5 bases of the junction left unmatched. The germline CDR1 and CDR2 sequences are SEHNR and FQNEAQ (reference sequence). The CDR3 is 15 amino acids. DNA of the CDR3: TGTGCCAGCAGCACACAGACTAGCGGGGAAGAGACCCAGTACTTC. Amino acids: CASSTQTSGEETQYF.

The genes are TRBV6-2 or TRBV6-3 and TRBJ2-1; D possibly corresponds to TRBD2 (5 bases). With 6 bases removed from V and 9 bases from J, the gap between germline ends came to 15 bases. Germline CDR1 is MNHEY and CDR2 is SVGEGT. The CDR3 has 13 residues. Here the CDR3 reads CASSPSGYGEQFF. In DNA form, the CDR3 reads TGTGCCAGCAGCCCATCGGGGTACGGTGAGCAGTTCTTC.

The sample holds a few counts of this clonotype. The V call is TRBV14, the J call TRBJ2-1; 8 nucleotides line up with TRBD2. Germline V gives CDR1 SGHDN, CDR2 FVKESK. This CDR3 comprises 16 residues. V lost 0 bases and J lost 10; bases outside the gene matches: 11. CDR3 bases: TGTGCCAGCAGCCAAGATCCAGCGGGGGTTCGGGGAGAGCAGTTCTTC. Amino acids: CASSQDPAGVRGEQFF.

The chain employs TRBV6-2 or TRBV6-3 and TRBJ2-1, with D perhaps matching TRBD2 (7 bases). Trimming left V 2 bases short and J 5 bases short, with 13 bases between. Germline lookup yields CDR1 MNHEY and CDR2 SVGEGT. CDR3 length equals 15 residues. The CDR3 protein is CASSYGGGINNEQFF. DNA of the CDR3: TGTGCCAGCAGTTACGGGGGGGGCATCAACAATGAGCAGTTCTTC.

This chain links TRBV11-1 with TRBJ2-7; 10 bases match TRBD2. Germline CDR1 reads SGHAT; CDR2 reads FQDESV (reference sequence). The CDR3 extends over 15 amino acids. The V and J ends lost 5 bases and 3 bases, in that order; junction bases with no gene match: 7. DNA for the CDR3: TGTGCCAGCAGCAGGACTAGCGGTATTGTCTACGAGCAGTACTTC. Translated: CASSRTSGIVYEQYF.

This clonotype occurred a few times. The V call is TRBV11-2, the J call TRBJ1-5, with 8 bases lining up with TRBD1. The germline V gene encodes CDR1 SGHAT and CDR2 FQNNGV. The CDR3 loop spans 13 amino acids. After removal of 5 bases from V and 6 bases from J, the junction contained 3 bases not matched to a gene. In DNA, the CDR3 is TGTGCCAGCAGCAGGGGACAGGCTCAGCCCCAGCATTTT. It is translated as CASSRGQAQPQHF.

This chain uses TRBV4-3 with TRBJ2-3, with 9 positions matching TRBD2. Germline V gives CDR1 LGHNA, CDR2 YSLEER. This CDR3 contains 17 residues. The V gene end was trimmed by 0 bases and the J gene end by 6 bases; junction bases not matched to a gene: 10. The CDR3: CASSQDLTGGGADTQYF. The CDR3 coding sequence is TGCGCCAGCAGCCAAGACCTGACTGGCGGGGGGGCGGATACGCAGTATTTT.

The rearrangement uses TRBV7-2 and TRBJ2-3; 7 positions agree with TRBD2. The germline gives CDR1 SGHTA, CDR2 FQGNSA. The CDR3 consists of 17 residues. V lost 7 bases to trimming and J lost 3 bases; unmatched junction nucleotides: 16. The CDR3 bases are TGTGCCAGCAACCCGTCCCCTTTTAGCGGGCCAACAGATACGCAGTATTTT. Its translation is CASNPSPFSGPTDTQYF. Supplemented by reference TRBV7-2 and TRBJ2-3, the full variable domain reads GAGVSQSPSNKVTEKGKDVELRCDPISGHTALYWYRQSLGQGLEFLIYFQGNSAPDKSGLPSDRFSAERTGGSVSTLTIQRTQQEDSAVYLCASNPSPFSGPTDTQYFGPGTRLTVL.

This clonotype was seen a single time. The V gene is TRBV3-1, the J gene TRBJ2-3; 8 bases line up with TRBD2. Losses at the gene ends were 4 bases for V and 5 bases for J; bases not matched to a gene: 11. This CDR3 region has 16 residues. Germline V gene lookup returns CDR1 LGHDT and CDR2 YNNKEL (reference sequence). The CDR3 region is CASSPVGGGFGDTQYF. The CDR3 DNA reads as TGTGCCAGCAGCCCTGTAGGCGGGGGGTTTGGAGATACGCAGTATTTT.

This clonotype was seen repeatedly, ten times or more. This chain uses TRBV12-3 or TRBV12-4 with TRBJ2-4, with D possibly called TRBD1 or TRBD2 (5 bases each). The CDR3 has 15 amino acids. With 4 bases removed from V and 0 bases from J, the gap between germline ends came to 10 bases. This CDR3 reads CASSSGSLAKNIQYF. The CDR3 DNA reads as TGTGCCAGCAGTTCAGGGAGTCTAGCCAAAAACATTCAGTACTTC.

The CDR3 bases are TGCAGTGCTGACGGGGCCGGCTCCTACAATGAGCAGTACTTC. Its protein product is CSADGAGSYNEQYF. The chain employs TRBV20-1 and TRBJ2-1, with D possibly being TRBD1 or TRBD2 (5 bases each). The end of the DNA fits TRBJ2-7 better, so the J call may be wrong. The CDR3 contains 14 residues. Germline V CDR1 and CDR2: DFQATT, SNEGSKA (reference sequence).

The chain uses TRBV20-1 and TRBJ2-5; D is uncertain. The J call may be faulty, since TRBJ2-7 better matches the DNA end. The CDR3 has 13 amino acids. Looked up from germline, CDR1 is DFQATT and CDR2 is SNEGSKA (reference sequence). The CDR3 here is CSATPGRYYEQYF. The CDR3 region has the DNA TGCAGTGCAACCCCGGGCAGATACTACGAGCAGTACTTC.